This T cell receptor beta chain was found in a study of shared clonotypes between healthy human individuals. In this sample, this clone turned up once. The V segment lost 5 bases and the J segment 3 bases; nucleotides outside the gene matches: 5. The germline CDR1 and CDR2 sequences are MDHEN and SYDVKM. CDR3 length equals 14 residues. Repertoires were generated with immunoSEQ multiplex PCR, while TCRdb's copy carries only in-frame clones and drops some. The table shows more than 1 million clones, with approximately 78% occurring only once. V is TRBV28 and J is TRBJ2-7, with 9 bases aligning to TRBD1. The receptor was derived from a man aged 18 to 29 in good health. Some clones in this sample may be carry-over from other donors' samples. The specimen was memory CD4+ T cells from PBMCs. The subset denotes: CD45RA-negative fraction. CDR3 sequence reads: CASSPRTGVYEQYF. The CDR3 DNA reads as TGTGCCAGCAGTCCTAGGACAGGGGTCTACGAGCAGTACTTC. Supplemented by reference TRBV28 and TRBJ2-7, the full variable domain reads DVKVTQSSRYLVKRTGEKVFLECVQDMDHENMFWYRQDPGLGLRLIYFSYDVKMKEKGDIPEGYSVSREKKERFSLILESASTNQTSMYLCASSPRTGVYEQYFGPGTRLTVT.